The text below deals with one TCR beta chain. Here immunoSEQ multiplex PCR was the method, and the copy in TCRdb shows in-frame clones only, minus some. The repertoire holds approximately 300,000 clones, with around 85% as singletons. This sample is drawn from a study of blood T cell repertoires in COVID-19. Trimming cost V 6 bases and J 2 bases; bases outside gene matches: 10. The CDR3 loop spans 15 amino acids. Per germline, CDR1 MNHEY and CDR2 SVGAGI. The chain employs TRBV6-5 and TRBJ2-7; the match to TRBD2 covers 7 bases. The sample consisted of PBMCs or T cells enriched from blood (not recorded which). The sequence was obtained from a young woman who had been exposed to COVID-19. The CDR3 here is CASSPFGAGPYEQYF. CDR3 coding DNA: TGTGCCAGCAGCCCGTTTGGAGCGGGGCCCTACGAGCAGTACTTC.